This TCR beta chain was captured in a study of T cell repertoires in cytomegalovirus infection. General observations from the study: The ex vivo response was dominated by HLA-C-restricted CMV-specific TCR beta clonotypes.

This clonotype was detected ten times or more. The antigen is undetermined. One entry per CDR3 protein, called by TCRdb with MiXCR from the reads. The repertoire consists of around 300,000 distinct CDR3 sequences, with just under 25% occurring once and the leading ten covering more than 10%. Per germline, CDR1 SGHVS and CDR2 FQNEAQ. Trimming pared 5 bases from V and 0 bases from J, leaving 17 bases between. This CDR3 contains 17 residues. The chain carries TRBV7-8 and TRBJ1-3; perhaps TRBD1 as D (6 bases). The sequence came from a human donor in good health (CMV status not recorded). Some clones in this sample may be carry-over from other donors' samples. Sequenced material: cultured PBMCs, taken from culture after CMV antigen stimulation. In nucleotides, the CDR3 is TGTGCCAGCAGCATATGGACAGCCTCGAGCTCTGGAAACACCATATATTTT. This sequence encodes CASSIWTASSSGNTIYF.